This T cell receptor beta chain was captured in a study of beta chain features in type 1 diabetes. Study as a whole: Regarding age, gender and cell yields, patients proved similar to healthy donors.

CDR1 is MNHEY, CDR2 SVGAGI, per germline. This CDR3 is built from 13 residues. V lost 6 bases and J 1 base, leaving 8 bases between the germline ends. This clone appeared a few times. The antigen remains unidentified. The sample holds other DNA sequences that translate to the same CDR3. What was sequenced were expressed TCRB transcripts, since all of the isolated RNA had been reverse transcribed. About 3.57 million reads were obtained on average from naive, central memory and regulatory T cell samples. This table comes from immunoSEQ multiplex PCR, and its TCRdb copy is limited to in-frame clones, with some not included. Among about 650,000 clones listed, under 15% were seen once. Study observations and caveats: Within each of all four CD4+ subsets, Type 1 diabetes patients had TCRB CDR3s that were moderately but significantly shorter. Across patients, naive, central memory and Treg TCRB repertoires exhibited apparently greater similarity than was observed across healthy donors.

V and J are TRBV6-5 and TRBJ2-3; no definite D call. Sample: naive CD4+ T cells from blood. The receptor's source is a man aged 30 to 39 with type 1 diabetes. This CDR3 is CASSSTGTDTQYF. The CDR3 region has the DNA TGTGCCAGCAGCTCTACAGGCACAGATACGCAGTATTTT.